This T cell receptor beta chain was profiled in a study of regulatory T cells in long-lasting Graves disease. Background on the study: Freshly diagnosed Graves' patients had used antithyroid drugs for under 3 months.

Germline CDR1 and CDR2: KGHDR and SFDVKD. This CDR3 is 15 amino acids long. Losses at the gene ends were 4 bases for V and 9 bases for J; bases not matched to a gene: 10. This clonotype was seen only a few times. What it binds is unknown. Notes on the study in general: Whereas new patients shared some 970 public clonotypes, persistent patients shared more, at 2,500 to 3,500.

According to the study, TCR beta libraries were built with iRepertoire HTBI primers and CDR3-region Arm-PCR. TCRdb re-analysed the multiplex PCR reads in MiXCR, keeping a single row per CDR3 protein. This sample has fewer than 550,000 distinct CDR3 sequences, with 15% to 20% found just once. Time point reported: newly diagnosed GD, antithyroid drugs for less than 3 months. The TCR library was made from RNA that had been extracted from PBMCs in TRIzol. The guidelines of the American Thyroid Association were the basis for diagnosing Graves' disease. These same records also appear under a second study, on T cells in Graves' hyperthyroidism and ophthalmopathy. From that study: Absence of ophthalmopathy progression within 18 months defined stable Graves' hyperthyroidism.

This specimen consisted of peripheral blood mononuclear cells (PBMCs), obtained at new diagnosis, from a patient treated with antithyroid drugs. This sequence was found in a woman aged 35-60 years with Graves disease. The chain has TRBV24-1 and TRBJ2-3; 9 bases map to TRBD1. As DNA, the CDR3 is TGTGCCACCAGTGAGGGCGACAGGGGGATTAGCACGCAGTATTTT. This codes for CATSEGDRGISTQYF.